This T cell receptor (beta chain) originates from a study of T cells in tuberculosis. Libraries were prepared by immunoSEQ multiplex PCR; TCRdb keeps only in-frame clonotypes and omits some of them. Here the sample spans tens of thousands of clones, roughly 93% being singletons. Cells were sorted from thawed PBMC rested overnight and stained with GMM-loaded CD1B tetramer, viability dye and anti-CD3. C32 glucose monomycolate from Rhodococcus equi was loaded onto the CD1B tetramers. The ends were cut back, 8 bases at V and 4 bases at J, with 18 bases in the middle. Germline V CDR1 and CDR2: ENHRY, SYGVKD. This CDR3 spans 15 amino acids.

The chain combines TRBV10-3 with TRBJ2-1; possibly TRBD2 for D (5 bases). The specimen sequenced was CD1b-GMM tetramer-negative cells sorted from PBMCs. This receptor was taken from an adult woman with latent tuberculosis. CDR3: CAISRSHTGYNEQFF. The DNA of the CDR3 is TGTGCCATCTCCCGGTCCCACACGGGGTACAATGAGCAGTTCTTC.